A selection of T cell receptor beta chains follows, all from one sample in a study of CD8+ T cells in alopecia areata. The method was immunoSEQ multiplex PCR; TCRdb's version includes in-frame clones alone and lacks a portion of them. The data show 160,000 or so clones, 50% to 65% seen once. This material consisted of CD8+ T cells sorted from blood, taken at week 0. These receptors were taken from a human donor with alopecia areata. The CDR3 runs from the conserved cysteine through the conserved F or W. D genes are given only for firm matches. Clone size is given for some rows only: seen once, a few or many times, or a class if the clone is expanded.

V gene,J gene,clone size,D gene,CDR3 DNA,CDR3 protein
TRBV7-9,TRBJ2-7,NA,NA,TGTGCCAGCAGCTTAGCCGGCTTAGACTACGAGCAGTACTTC,CASSLAGLDYEQYF
TRBV5-1,TRBJ1-2,NA,NA,TGCGCCAGCAGCCTAGGCTCTAACTATGGCTACACCTTC,CASSLGSNYGYTF
TRBV4-3,TRBJ2-4,few,NA,TGCGCCAGCAGCCAACAGGACAGGGAGGGGGACATTCAGTACTTC,CASSQQDREGDIQYF
TRBV27,TRBJ2-7,NA,NA,TGTGCCAGCAGTTTATCGAGGAGGACATACTACTACGAGCAGTACTTC,CASSLSRRTYYYEQYF
TRBV19,TRBJ2-3,NA,NA,TGTGCCAGCACAACTAGACCCTTCGGCACAGATACGCAGTATTTT,CASTTRPFGTDTQYF
TRBV7-9,TRBJ2-3,NA,NA,TGTGCCAGCAGCGCACCAGATACGCAGTATTTT,CASSAPDTQYF
TRBV4-3,TRBJ2-3,few,NA,TGCGCCAGCAGCACCCTTAGGAGCACAGATACGCAGTATTTT,CASSTLRSTDTQYF
TRBV29-1,TRBJ1-1,NA,TRBD1,TGCAGCGTAAGCGGGACAGGGGTTAGGACTGAAGCTTTCTTT,CSVSGTGVRTEAFF
TRBV29-1,TRBJ1-1,NA,NA,TGCAGCGTTGGGGGCTTTGAAGCTTTCTTT,CSVGGFEAFF
TRBV13,TRBJ1-1,NA,NA,TGTGCCAGCAGCCCCGGAGGGAACACTGAAGCTTTCTTT,CASSPGGNTEAFF
TRBV7-2,TRBJ2-3,few,TRBD2,TGTGCCAGCAGCTTAGCGCTAGCGGGGGGGCAAACAGATACGCAGTATTTT,CASSLALAGGQTDTQYF
TRBV29-1,TRBJ1-2,once,NA,TGCAGCGTTGAAATTAGTAAAGGGAGCCTTTCCTTC,CSVEISKGSLSF
TRBV6-4,TRBJ2-1,few,TRBD2,TGTGCCAGCAGTTTCGGAGGCACTAGCGGGGGGTACAATGAGCAGTTCTTC,CASSFGGTSGGYNEQFF
TRBV4-1,TRBJ2-1,NA,NA,TGCGCCAGCAGCCAAGAGGTCAGCTCCTACAATGAGCAGTTCTTC,CASSQEVSSYNEQFF
TRBV28,TRBJ1-5,NA,TRBD1,TGTGCCAGCAGACAGGGGACTCAGCCCCAGCATTTT,CASRQGTQPQHF
TRBV11-2,TRBJ2-7,NA,NA,TGTGCCAGCAGCATCGACTACGAGCAGTACTTC,CASSIDYEQYF
TRBV29-1,TRBJ1-2,few,NA,TGCAGTTCTCCAGGGGTCGGCGGCTACACCTTC,CSSPGVGGYTF
TRBV5-1,TRBJ2-7,few,NA,TGCGCCAGCAGCTTGGCCCTGCAGGGTGGCAACGAGCAGTACTTC,CASSLALQGGNEQYF
TRBV7-2,TRBJ2-7,NA,NA,TGTGCCAGCAGCTTAGCCCCTGGAACCTACGAGCAGTACTTC,CASSLAPGTYEQYF
TRBV11-2,TRBJ1-5,NA,NA,TGTGCCAGCAGCTTAGAATTGGGTCAGCCCCAGCATTTT,CASSLELGQPQHF
TRBV29-1,TRBJ2-2,NA,NA,TGCAGCGTTGTCCCAGCTAGGGGTACCGGGGAGCTGTTTTTT,CSVVPARGTGELFF
TRBV7-9,TRBJ2-7,NA,TRBD1,TGTGCCAGCAGCGCGACAGGGGGCGAGCAGTACTTC,CASSATGGEQYF
TRBV5-6,TRBJ2-7,NA,TRBD1,TGTGCCAGCACGGGACAGGCCGCCTCCTACGAGCAGTACTTC,CASTGQAASYEQYF
TRBV4-3,TRBJ2-7,NA,NA,TGCGCCAGCAGCCAAGAAAGGGGTGGTCACGAGCAATTGTACGAGCAGTACTTC,CASSQERGGHEQLYEQYF
TRBV7-9,TRBJ2-7,few,NA,TGTGCCAGCAGCTTAGGTTCCGATGTGACCTACGAGCAGTACTTC,CASSLGSDVTYEQYF
TRBV5-6,TRBJ2-3,NA,NA,TGTGCCAGCAGCTTGGAGTATTCTTGGGAAACAGATACGCAGTATTTT,CASSLEYSWETDTQYF
TRBV30,TRBJ1-2,NA,NA,TGTGCCTGGGGGGTTCCCGGGACGACTTTTGGCTACACCTTC,CAWGVPGTTFGYTF
TRBV29-1,TRBJ2-7,few,TRBD2,TGCAGCGTGGGCGGGGGAGGTTCCTACGAGCAGTACTTC,CSVGGGGSYEQYF
TRBV4-1,TRBJ1-4,NA,NA,TGCGCCAGCAGCCAAGATCGGTCAGGAGATCTGTTTTTT,CASSQDRSGDLFF
TRBV29-1,TRBJ2-3,few,NA,TGCAGCGCTGCGGACAGTTATACGCAGTATTTT,CSAADSYTQYF
TRBV10-3,TRBJ1-1,few,NA,TGTGCCATACGGGGAAATATCGGCACTGAAGCTTTCTTT,CAIRGNIGTEAFF
TRBV30,TRBJ2-1,NA,TRBD2,TGTGCCTGGAGGGATGATGCTAGCGGCTCCTACAATGAGCAGTTCTTC,CAWRDDASGSYNEQFF
TRBV6-1,TRBJ1-5,few,NA,TGTGCCAGCAGTGAAGTCATGCAGCCCCAGCATTTT,CASSEVMQPQHF
TRBV30,TRBJ1-1,NA,NA,TGTGCCTGGACACTCAGCTTGAACACTGAAGCTTTCTTT,CAWTLSLNTEAFF
TRBV5-6,TRBJ2-7,NA,TRBD2,TGTGCCAGCAGCTTGGGGACTAGCGCCTACGAGCAGTACTTC,CASSLGTSAYEQYF
TRBV10-3,TRBJ1-2,NA,TRBD1,TGTGCCATCATGGGACAGGGGGCAATCCATGGCTACACCTTC,CAIMGQGAIHGYTF